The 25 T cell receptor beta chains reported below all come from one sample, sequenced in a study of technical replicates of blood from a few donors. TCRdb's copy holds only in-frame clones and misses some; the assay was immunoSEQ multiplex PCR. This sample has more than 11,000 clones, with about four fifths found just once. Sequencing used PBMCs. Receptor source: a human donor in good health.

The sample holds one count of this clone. The CDR3 here is CASTEGTSGRNEQFF. The DNA of the CDR3 is TGCGCCAGCACCGAGGGGACTAGCGGGAGGAATGAGCAGTTCTTC. V usage is TRBV10-2 and J usage is TRBJ2-1, with TRBD2 matching over 15 bases. CDR1 is WSHSY and CDR2 is SAAADI in the germline V gene. Unmatched junction bases numbered 5, after V lost 7 bases and J lost 7 bases. The CDR3 consists of 15 residues.

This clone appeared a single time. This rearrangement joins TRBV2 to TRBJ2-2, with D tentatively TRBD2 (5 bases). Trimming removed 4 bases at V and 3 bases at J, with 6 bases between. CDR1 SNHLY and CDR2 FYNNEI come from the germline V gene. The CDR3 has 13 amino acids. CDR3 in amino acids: CASSVDYTGELFF. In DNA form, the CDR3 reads TGTGCCAGCAGTGTGGACTACACCGGGGAGCTGTTTTTT.

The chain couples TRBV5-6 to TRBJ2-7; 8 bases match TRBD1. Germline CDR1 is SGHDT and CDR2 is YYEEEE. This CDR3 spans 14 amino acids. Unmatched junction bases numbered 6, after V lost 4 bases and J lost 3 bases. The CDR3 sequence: CASSLGTGYYEQYF. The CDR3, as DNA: TGTGCCAGCAGCCTAGGGACAGGTTACTACGAGCAGTACTTC.

The CDR3 sequence: CASSEEGRPGVEQYF. The DNA of the CDR3 is TGTGCCAGCAGTGAAGAAGGCCGCCCGGGAGTCGAGCAGTACTTC. The genes are TRBV6-1 and TRBJ2-7, with a weak D call TRBD2 (6 bases). The CDR3 runs to 15 residues. CDR1 and CDR2 from the germline V gene are MNHNS and SASEGT. V gave up 1 base and J gave up 6 bases, with 16 bases separating them.

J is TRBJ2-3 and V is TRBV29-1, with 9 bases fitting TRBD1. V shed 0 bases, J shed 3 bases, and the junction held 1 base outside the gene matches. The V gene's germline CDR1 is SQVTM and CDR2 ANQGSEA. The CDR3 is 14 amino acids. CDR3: CSVEEQGATDTQYF. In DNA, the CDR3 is TGCAGCGTTGAAGAACAGGGGGCTACAGATACGCAGTATTTT.

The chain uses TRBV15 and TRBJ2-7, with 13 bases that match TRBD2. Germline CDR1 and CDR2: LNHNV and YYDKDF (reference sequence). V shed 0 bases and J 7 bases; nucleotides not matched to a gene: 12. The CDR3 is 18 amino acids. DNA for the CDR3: TGTGCCACCAGCAGAGATCCTCTAGGGACTAGCGGGACAGGGGAGCAGTACTTC. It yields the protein CATSRDPLGTSGTGEQYF.

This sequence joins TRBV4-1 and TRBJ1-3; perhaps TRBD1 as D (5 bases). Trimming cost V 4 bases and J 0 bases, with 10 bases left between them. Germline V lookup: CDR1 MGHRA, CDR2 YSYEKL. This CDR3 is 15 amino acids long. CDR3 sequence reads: CASSLGHTSGNTIYF. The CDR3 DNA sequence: TGCGCCAGCAGCCTAGGACATACCTCTGGAAACACCATATATTTT.

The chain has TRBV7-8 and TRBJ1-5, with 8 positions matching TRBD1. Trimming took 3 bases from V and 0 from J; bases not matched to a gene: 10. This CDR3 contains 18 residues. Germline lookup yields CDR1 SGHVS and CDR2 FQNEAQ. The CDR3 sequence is CASSFTIRQGSSNQPQHF. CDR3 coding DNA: TGTGCCAGCAGCTTTACCATCCGACAGGGGTCTAGCAATCAGCCCCAGCATTTT.

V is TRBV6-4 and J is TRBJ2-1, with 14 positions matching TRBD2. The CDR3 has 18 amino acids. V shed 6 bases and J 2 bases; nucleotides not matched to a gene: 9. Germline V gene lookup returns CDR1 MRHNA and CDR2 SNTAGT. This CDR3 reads CASRAGTSGRSPYNEQFF. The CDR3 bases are TGTGCCAGCAGAGCCGGGACTAGCGGGAGATCGCCCTACAATGAGCAGTTCTTC.

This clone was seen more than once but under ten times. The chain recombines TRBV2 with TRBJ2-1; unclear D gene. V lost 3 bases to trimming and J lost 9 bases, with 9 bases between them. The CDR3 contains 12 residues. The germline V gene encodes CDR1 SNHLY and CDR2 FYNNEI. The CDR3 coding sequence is TGTGCCAGCAGTGAGGGCTTCGTTGAGCAGTTCTTC. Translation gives CASSEGFVEQFF.

This chain's CDR3 is CASSRGPVGTTGETQYF. Written as DNA, the CDR3 is TGCGCCAGCAGCCGAGGACCGGTGGGGACTACGGGAGAGACCCAGTACTTC. The chain couples TRBV4-1 to TRBJ2-5; 7 bases match TRBD2. This CDR3 contains 17 residues. Germline lookup yields CDR1 MGHRA and CDR2 YSYEKL. Trimming cost V 4 bases and J 4 bases; bases outside gene matches: 15.

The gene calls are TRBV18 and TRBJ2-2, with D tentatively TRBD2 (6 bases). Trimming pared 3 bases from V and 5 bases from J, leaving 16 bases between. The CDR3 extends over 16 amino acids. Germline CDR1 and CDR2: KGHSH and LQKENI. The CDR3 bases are TGTGCCAGCTCACCGGGACTCGGAGGGGTAACCGGGGAGCTGTTTTTT. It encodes CASSPGLGGVTGELFF.

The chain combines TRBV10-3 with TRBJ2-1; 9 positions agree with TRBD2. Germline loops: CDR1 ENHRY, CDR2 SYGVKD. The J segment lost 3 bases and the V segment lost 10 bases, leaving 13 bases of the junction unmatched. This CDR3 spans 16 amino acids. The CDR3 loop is CATYSPLAGSYNEQFF. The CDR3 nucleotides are TGTGCCACTTACTCCCCCCTAGCGGGAAGCTACAATGAGCAGTTCTTC.

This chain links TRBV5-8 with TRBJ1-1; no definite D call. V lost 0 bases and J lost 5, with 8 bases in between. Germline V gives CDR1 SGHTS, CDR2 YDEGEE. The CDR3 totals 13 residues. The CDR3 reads CASSLEGRTEAFF. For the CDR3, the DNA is TGTGCCAGCAGCTTGGAAGGGAGGACTGAAGCTTTCTTT.

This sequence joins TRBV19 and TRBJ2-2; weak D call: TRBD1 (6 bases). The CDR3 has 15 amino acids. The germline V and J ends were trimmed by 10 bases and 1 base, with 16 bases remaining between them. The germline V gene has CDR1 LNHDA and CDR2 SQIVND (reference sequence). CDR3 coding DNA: TGTGCCATTTCACCCGGGACAAAGAACACCGGGGAGCTGTTTTTT. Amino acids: CAISPGTKNTGELFF.

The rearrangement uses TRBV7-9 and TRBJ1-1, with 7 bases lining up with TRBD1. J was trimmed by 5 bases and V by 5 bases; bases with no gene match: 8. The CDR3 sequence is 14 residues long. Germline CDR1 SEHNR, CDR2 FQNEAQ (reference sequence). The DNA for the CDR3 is TGTGCCAGCAGCCGACAGGGCGGGCAGACTGAAGCTTTCTTT. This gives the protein CASSRQGGQTEAFF.

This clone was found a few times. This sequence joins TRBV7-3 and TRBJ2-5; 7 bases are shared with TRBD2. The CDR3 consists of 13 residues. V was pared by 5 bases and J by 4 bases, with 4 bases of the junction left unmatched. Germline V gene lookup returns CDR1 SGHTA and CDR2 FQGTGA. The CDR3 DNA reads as TGTGCCAGCAGCCTCAGGGAGGGAGAGACCCAGTACTTC. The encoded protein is CASSLREGETQYF.

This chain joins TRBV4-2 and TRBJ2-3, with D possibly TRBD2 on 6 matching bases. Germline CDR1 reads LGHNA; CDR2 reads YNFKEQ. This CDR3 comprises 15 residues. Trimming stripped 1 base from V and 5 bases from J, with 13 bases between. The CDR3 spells CASSQGDGRGDTQYF. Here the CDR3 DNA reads TGTGCCAGCAGCCAAGGGGACGGGAGAGGAGATACGCAGTATTTT.

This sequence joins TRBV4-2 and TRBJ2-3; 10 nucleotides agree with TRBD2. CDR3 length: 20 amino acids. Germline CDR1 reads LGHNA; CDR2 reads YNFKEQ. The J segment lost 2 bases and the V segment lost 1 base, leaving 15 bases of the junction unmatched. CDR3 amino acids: CASSQGTSSGRRGFTDTQYF. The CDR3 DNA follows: TGTGCCAGCAGCCAAGGGACATCTAGCGGGAGAAGAGGATTCACAGATACGCAGTATTTT.

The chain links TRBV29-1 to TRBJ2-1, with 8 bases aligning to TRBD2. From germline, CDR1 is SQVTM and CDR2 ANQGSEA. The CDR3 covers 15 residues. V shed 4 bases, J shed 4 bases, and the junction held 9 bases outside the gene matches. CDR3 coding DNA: TGCAGCGTTGCCGGGAGCGGGAGAGGATACAATGAGCAGTTCTTC. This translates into CSVAGSGRGYNEQFF.

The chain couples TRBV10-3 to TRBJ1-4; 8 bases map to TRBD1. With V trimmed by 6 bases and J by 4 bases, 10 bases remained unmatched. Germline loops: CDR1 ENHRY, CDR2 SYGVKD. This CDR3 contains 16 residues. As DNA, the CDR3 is TGTGCCATCAGCAATGGACAGGGTGGGGGTAATGAAAAACTGTTTTTT. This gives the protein CAISNGQGGGNEKLFF.

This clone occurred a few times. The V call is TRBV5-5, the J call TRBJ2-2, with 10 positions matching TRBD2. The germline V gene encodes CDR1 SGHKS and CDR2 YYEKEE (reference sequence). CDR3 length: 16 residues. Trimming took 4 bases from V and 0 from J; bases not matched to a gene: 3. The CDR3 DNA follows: TGTGCCAGCAGCCAGGGGACTAGCGCGAACACCGGGGAGCTGTTTTTT. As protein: CASSQGTSANTGELFF.

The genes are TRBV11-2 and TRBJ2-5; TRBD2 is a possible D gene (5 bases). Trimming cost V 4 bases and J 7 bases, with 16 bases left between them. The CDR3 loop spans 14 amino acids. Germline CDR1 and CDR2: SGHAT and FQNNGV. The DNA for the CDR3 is TGTGCCAGCAGCTCGGGATTTCAAGGAGGGACCCAGTACTTC. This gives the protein CASSSGFQGGTQYF.

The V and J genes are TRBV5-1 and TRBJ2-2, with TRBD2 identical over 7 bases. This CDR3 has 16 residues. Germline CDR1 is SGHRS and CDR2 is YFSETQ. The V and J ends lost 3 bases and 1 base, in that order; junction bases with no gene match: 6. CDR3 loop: CASSYLAAQNTGELFF. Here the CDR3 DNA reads TGCGCCAGCAGCTACCTAGCGGCCCAGAACACCGGGGAGCTGTTTTTT.

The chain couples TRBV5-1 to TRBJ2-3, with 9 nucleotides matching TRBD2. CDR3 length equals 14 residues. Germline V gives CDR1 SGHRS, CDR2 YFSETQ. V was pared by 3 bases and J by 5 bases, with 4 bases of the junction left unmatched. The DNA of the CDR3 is TGCGCCAGCAGCTCCGGGACTAGCTTAGATACGCAGTATTTT. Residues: CASSSGTSLDTQYF.